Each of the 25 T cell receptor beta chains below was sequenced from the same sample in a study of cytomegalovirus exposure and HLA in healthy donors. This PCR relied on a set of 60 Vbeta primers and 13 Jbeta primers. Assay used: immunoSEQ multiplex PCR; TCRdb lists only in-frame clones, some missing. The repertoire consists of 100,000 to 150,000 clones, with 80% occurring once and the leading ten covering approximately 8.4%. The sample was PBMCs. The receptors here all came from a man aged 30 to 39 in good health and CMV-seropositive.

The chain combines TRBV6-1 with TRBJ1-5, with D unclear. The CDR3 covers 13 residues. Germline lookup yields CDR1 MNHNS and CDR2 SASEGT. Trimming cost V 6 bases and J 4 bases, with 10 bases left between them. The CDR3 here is CASSPSGNQPQHF. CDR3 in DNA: TGTGCCAGCAGCCCTTCCGGGAATCAGCCCCAGCATTTT.

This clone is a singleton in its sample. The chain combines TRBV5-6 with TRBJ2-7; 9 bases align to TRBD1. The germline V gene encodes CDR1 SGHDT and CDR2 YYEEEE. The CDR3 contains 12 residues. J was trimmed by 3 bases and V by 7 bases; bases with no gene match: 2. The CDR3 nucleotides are TGTGCCAGCGGGGGACAGGGCTACGAGCAGTACTTC. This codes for CASGGQGYEQYF.

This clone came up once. The CDR3 sequence is CASSPTGYYEQYF. The CDR3 nucleotides are TGTGCCAGCAGTCCGACAGGGTACTACGAGCAGTACTTC. The V and J genes are TRBV6-6 and TRBJ2-7; 7 bases map to TRBD1. Germline lookup yields CDR1 MNHNY and CDR2 SVGAGI (reference sequence). The trim removed 5 bases at V and 3 bases at J, leaving 4 bases unmatched. This CDR3 has 13 residues.

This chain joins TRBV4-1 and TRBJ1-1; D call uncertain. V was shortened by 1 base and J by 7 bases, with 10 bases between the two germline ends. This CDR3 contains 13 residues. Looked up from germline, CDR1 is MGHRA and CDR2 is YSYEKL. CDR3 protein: CASSQGGSLEAFF. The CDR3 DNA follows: TGCGCCAGCAGCCAAGGAGGGAGTCTTGAAGCTTTCTTT.

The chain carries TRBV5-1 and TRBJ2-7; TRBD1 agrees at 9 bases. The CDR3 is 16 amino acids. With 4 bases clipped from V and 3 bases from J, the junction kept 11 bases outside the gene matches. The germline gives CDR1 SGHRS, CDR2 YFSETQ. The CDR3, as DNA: TGCGCCAGCAGCCTTCGTTCCGGGACAGGGATCTACGAGCAGTACTTC. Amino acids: CASSLRSGTGIYEQYF.

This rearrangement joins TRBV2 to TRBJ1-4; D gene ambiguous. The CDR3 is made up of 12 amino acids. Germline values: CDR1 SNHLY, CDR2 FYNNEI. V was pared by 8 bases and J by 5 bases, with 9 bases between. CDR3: CASSLANEKLFF. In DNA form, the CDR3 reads TGTGCCAGCTCCCTGGCCAATGAAAAACTGTTTTTT.

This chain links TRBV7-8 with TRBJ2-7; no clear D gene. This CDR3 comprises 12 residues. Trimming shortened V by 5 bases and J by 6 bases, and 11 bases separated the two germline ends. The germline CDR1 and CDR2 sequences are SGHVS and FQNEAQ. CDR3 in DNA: TGTGCCAGCAGCGTTGGCCCCCTCGAGCAGTACTTC. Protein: CASSVGPLEQYF.

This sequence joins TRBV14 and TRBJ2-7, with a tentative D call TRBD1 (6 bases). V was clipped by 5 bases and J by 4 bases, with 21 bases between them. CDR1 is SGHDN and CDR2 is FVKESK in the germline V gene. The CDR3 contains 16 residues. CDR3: CASSTIQGSASYEQYF. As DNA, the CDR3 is TGTGCCAGCAGCACGATACAGGGATCCGCTTCTTACGAGCAGTACTTC.

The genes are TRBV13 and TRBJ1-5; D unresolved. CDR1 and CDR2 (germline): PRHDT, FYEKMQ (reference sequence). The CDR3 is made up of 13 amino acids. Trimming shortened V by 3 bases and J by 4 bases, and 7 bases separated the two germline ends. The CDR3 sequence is CASSFFSNQPQHF. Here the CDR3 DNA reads TGTGCCAGCAGCTTTTTCAGTAATCAGCCCCAGCATTTT.

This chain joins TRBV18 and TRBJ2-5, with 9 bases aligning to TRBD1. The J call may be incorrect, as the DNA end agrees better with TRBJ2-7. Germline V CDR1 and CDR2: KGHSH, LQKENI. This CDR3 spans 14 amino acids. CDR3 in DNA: TGTGCCAGCTCGCGACAGGGGGTCTCCTACGAGCAGTACTTC. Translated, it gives CASSRQGVSYEQYF.

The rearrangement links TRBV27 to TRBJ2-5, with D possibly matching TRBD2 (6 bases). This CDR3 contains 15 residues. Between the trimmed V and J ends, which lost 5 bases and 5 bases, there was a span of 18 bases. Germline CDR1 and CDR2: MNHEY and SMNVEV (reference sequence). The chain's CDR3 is CASSPSTRFGETQYF. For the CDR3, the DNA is TGTGCCAGCAGTCCATCGACTAGGTTTGGCGAGACCCAGTACTTC.

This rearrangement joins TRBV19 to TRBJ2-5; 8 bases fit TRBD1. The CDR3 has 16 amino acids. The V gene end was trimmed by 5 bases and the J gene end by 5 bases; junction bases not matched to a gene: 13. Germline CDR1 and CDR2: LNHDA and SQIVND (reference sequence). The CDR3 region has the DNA TGTGCCAGTAGTTCACCTTACAGGGGGAGCGGGGAGACCCAGTACTTC. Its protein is CASSSPYRGSGETQYF.

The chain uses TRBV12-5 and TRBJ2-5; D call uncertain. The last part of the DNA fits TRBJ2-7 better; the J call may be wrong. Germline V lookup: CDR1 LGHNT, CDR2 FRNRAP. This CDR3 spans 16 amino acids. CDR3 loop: CASGLVLRNVSYEQYF. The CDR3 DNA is TGTGCTAGTGGTTTGGTACTGCGGAATGTCTCCTACGAGCAGTACTTC.

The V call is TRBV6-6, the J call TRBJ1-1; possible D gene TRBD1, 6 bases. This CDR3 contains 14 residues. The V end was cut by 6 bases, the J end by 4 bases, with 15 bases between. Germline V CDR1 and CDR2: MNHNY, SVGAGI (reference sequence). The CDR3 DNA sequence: TGTGCCAGCAGGTTTTCCCAAGGGGGCACTGAAGCTTTCTTT. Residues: CASRFSQGGTEAFF.

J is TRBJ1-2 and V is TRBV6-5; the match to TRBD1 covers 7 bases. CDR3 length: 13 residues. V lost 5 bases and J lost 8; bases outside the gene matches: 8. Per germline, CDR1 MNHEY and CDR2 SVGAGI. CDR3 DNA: TGTGCCAGCAGTGAACAGGGGACTCGGGGCTACACCTTC. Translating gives CASSEQGTRGYTF.

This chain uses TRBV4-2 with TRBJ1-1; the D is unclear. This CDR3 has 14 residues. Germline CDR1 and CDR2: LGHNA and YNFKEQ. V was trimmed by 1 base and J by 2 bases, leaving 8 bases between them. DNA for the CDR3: TGTGCCAGCAGCCAAGTTGGGCTAAACACTGAAGCTTTCTTT. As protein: CASSQVGLNTEAFF.

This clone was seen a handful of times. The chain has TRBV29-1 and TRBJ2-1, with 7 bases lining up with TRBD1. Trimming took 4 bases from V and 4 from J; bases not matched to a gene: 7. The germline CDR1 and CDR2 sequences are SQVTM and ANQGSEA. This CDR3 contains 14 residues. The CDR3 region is CSVVGPRGYNEQFF. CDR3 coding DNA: TGCAGCGTTGTGGGACCCAGGGGGTACAATGAGCAGTTCTTC.

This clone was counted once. The chain's CDR3 is CASSIAPGVRGETTEAFF. The CDR3 region has the DNA TGTGCCAGTAGTATAGCCCCCGGCGTCAGGGGTGAGACCACTGAAGCTTTCTTT. The chain couples TRBV19 to TRBJ1-1; D possibly corresponds to TRBD1 (6 bases). CDR1 LNHDA and CDR2 SQIVND come from the germline V gene (reference sequence). Trimming removed 1 base at V and 4 bases at J, with 22 bases between. The CDR3 extends over 18 amino acids.

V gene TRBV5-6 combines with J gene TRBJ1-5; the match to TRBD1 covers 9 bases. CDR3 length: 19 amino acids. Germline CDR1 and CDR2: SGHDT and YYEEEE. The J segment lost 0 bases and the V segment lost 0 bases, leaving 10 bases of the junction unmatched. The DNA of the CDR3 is TGTGCCAGCAGCTTGGGGCCGAGGACAGGGGTTCTTAGCAATCAGCCCCAGCATTTT. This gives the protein CASSLGPRTGVLSNQPQHF.

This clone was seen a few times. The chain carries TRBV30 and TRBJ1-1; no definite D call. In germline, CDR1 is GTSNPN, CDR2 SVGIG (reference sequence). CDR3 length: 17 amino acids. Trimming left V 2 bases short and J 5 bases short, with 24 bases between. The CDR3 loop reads CAWSPLTRVYTRTEAFF. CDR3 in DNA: TGTGCCTGGAGTCCCCTTACCCGGGTGTACACAAGGACTGAAGCTTTCTTT.

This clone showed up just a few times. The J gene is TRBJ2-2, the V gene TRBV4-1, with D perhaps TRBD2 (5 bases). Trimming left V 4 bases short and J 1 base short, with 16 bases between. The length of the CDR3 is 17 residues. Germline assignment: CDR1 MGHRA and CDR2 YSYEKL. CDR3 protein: CASSRESPGGNTGELFF. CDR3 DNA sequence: TGCGCCAGCAGCCGCGAGAGCCCCGGAGGGAACACCGGGGAGCTGTTTTTT.

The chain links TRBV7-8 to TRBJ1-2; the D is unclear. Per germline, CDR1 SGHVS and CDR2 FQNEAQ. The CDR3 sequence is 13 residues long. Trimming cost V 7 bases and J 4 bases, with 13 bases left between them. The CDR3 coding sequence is TGTGCCAGCACTAGGAACCCTGGCTATGGCTACACCTTC. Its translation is CASTRNPGYGYTF.

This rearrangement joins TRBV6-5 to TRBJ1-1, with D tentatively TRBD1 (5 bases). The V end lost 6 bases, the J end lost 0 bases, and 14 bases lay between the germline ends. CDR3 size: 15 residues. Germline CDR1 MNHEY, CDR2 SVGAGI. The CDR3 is CASRLFQGMNTEAFF. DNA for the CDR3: TGTGCCAGCAGATTATTCCAGGGCATGAACACTGAAGCTTTCTTT.

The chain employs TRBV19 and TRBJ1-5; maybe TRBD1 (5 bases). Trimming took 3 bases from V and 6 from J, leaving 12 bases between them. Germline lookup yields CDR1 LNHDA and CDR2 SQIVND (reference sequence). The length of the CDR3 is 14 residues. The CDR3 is CASSITGVCQPQHF. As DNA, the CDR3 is TGTGCCAGTAGTATTACGGGGGTTTGTCAGCCCCAGCATTTT. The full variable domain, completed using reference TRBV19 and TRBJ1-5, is DGGITQSPKYLFRKEGQNVTLSCEQNLNHDAMYWYRQDPGQGLRLIYYSQIVNDFQKGDIAEGYSVSREKKESFPLTVTSAQKNPTAFYLCASSITGVCQPQHFGDGTRLSIL.

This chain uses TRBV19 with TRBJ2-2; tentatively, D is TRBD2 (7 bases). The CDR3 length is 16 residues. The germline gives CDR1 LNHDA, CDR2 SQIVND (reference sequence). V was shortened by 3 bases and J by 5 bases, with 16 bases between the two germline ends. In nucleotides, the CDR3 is TGTGCCAGTAGTATTCGGGGGGCCTCTATTACCGGGGAGCTGTTTTTT. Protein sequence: CASSIRGASITGELFF.